The 23 T cell receptor beta chains below all came from one sample that was sequenced in a study of CD8 T cells in ankylosing spondylitis. TCRdb re-analysed the 5' RACE reads in MiXCR, keeping a single row per CDR3 protein. The table records roughly 200,000 distinct CDR3 sequences, more than 25% of them present only once. The sample comprised blood, either unsorted or a sorted T cell fraction (not recorded which). These receptors were collected from a male donor with ankylosing spondylitis or in good health (not recorded which).

There are many counts of this clonotype. One end of the junction fails to match germline, which may point to a read error. V gene TRBV12-3 or TRBV12-4 combines with J gene TRBJ2-7, with 8 positions matching TRBD2. The CDR3 has 13 amino acids. The CDR3 sequence: CASSLAGSYERYF. CDR3 bases: TGTGCCAGCAGCTTAGCGGGATCCTACGAGCGGTACTTC.

As for this clonotype: Relative to the germline gene, one junction end is altered; a read error may explain this. The chain couples TRBV20-1 to TRBJ2-1; 8 bases map to TRBD2. Germline V gene sequence: CDR1 DFQATT, CDR2 SNEGSKA (reference sequence). This CDR3 is 13 amino acids long. The CDR3 coding sequence is TGCAGTGCTAGGGTCCAAGCGGGAGTCTCCCCCGTCTTC. Translating gives CSARVQAGVSPVF.

V usage is TRBV20-1 and J usage is TRBJ2-3, with D possibly being TRBD1 or TRBD2 (5 bases each). V was pared by 3 bases and J by 0 bases, with 7 bases between. Germline assignment: CDR1 DFQATT and CDR2 SNEGSKA (reference sequence). This CDR3 is 13 amino acids long. CDR3 loop: CSASRESTDTQYF. In DNA form, the CDR3 reads TGCAGTGCTAGCAGGGAGAGCACAGATACGCAGTATTTT.

This clonotype was seen a few times. The chain employs TRBV10-3 and TRBJ1-2; D uncertain. CDR3 length: 13 amino acids. The ends were cut back, 0 bases at V and 8 bases at J, with 10 bases in the middle. Germline CDR1 is ENHRY and CDR2 is SYGVKD. The CDR3 region is CAISESGEKGYTF. The DNA of the CDR3 is TGTGCCATCAGTGAGTCGGGAGAGAAGGGCTACACCTTC.

This clonotype occurred many times. J is TRBJ2-7 and V is TRBV19; D is perhaps TRBD2 (6 bases). Germline CDR1 reads LNHDA; CDR2 reads SQIVND (reference sequence). Trimming shortened V by 9 bases and J by 2 bases, and 14 bases separated the two germline ends. The CDR3 length is 13 residues. This CDR3 is CASSLPGAYEQYF. CDR3 bases: TGTGCCAGCAGCCTGCCGGGGGCCTACGAGCAGTACTTC.

This clonotype was counted at least ten times. The CDR3 reads CASSPAGANEKLFF. As DNA, the CDR3 is TGCGCCAGCAGCCCTGCGGGGGCTAATGAAAAACTGTTTTTT. The chain uses TRBV5-1 and TRBJ1-4, with TRBD1 as a possible D gene (5 bases). CDR1 and CDR2 from the germline V gene are SGHRS and YFSETQ. The length of the CDR3 is 14 residues. V was pared by 4 bases and J by 3 bases, with 10 bases between.

The sample holds a few counts of this clonotype. V and J are TRBV27 and TRBJ1-1; D gene uncertain. Germline V CDR1 and CDR2: MNHEY, SMNVEV (reference sequence). This CDR3 spans 14 amino acids. Trimming removed 2 bases from V and 3 bases from J, with 10 bases in between. The CDR3 region is CASSLNRVYTEAFF. The DNA of the CDR3 is TGTGCCAGCAGTTTAAACAGAGTTTACACTGAAGCTTTCTTT.

There are many counts of this clonotype. The chain recombines TRBV28 with TRBJ2-7, with 9 bases identical to TRBD1. Germline V gene sequence: CDR1 MDHEN, CDR2 SYDVKM. The CDR3 spans 16 residues. With V trimmed by 5 bases and J by 0 bases, 8 bases remained unmatched. The CDR3 loop reads CASSPLGTGSSYEQYF. The CDR3 region has the DNA TGTGCCAGCAGTCCGCTTGGGACAGGGAGCTCCTACGAGCAGTACTTC.

This clonotype was counted ten times or more. The rearrangement uses TRBV15 and TRBJ2-5, with D uncertain. V dropped 0 bases and J dropped 6 bases, with 5 bases sitting between them. The CDR3 length is 12 residues. Germline CDR1 and CDR2: LNHNV and YYDKDF (reference sequence). Written as DNA, the CDR3 is TGTGCCACCAGCAGAGATCGACAGACCCAGTACTTC. It yields the protein CATSRDRQTQYF.

This clonotype came up many times. The CDR3 sequence: CASSPDGYEQYF. CDR3 DNA: TGTGCCAGCAGCCCTGACGGCTACGAGCAGTACTTC. V is TRBV6-5 and J is TRBJ2-7; no reliable D call. Trimming shortened V by 6 bases and J by 3 bases, and 9 bases separated the two germline ends. This CDR3 has 12 residues. Looked up from germline, CDR1 is MNHEY and CDR2 is SVGAGI.

This clonotype occurred many times. V is TRBV20-1 and J is TRBJ1-2; D is uncertain. V was cut by 6 bases and J by 6 bases, with 14 bases left in between. This CDR3 has 12 amino acids. Per the germline V gene, CDR1 is DFQATT and CDR2 is SNEGSKA (reference sequence). CDR3 DNA sequence: TGCAGTGCCGCCCCGGGTCCTCATGGCTACACCTTC. The encoded protein is CSAAPGPHGYTF.

At least ten counts were recorded for this clonotype. This rearrangement joins TRBV3-1 to TRBJ2-2, with 10 bases identical to TRBD2. Germline V gene lookup returns CDR1 LGHDT and CDR2 YNNKEL (reference sequence). This CDR3 is 17 amino acids long. The trim removed 4 bases at V and 0 bases at J, leaving 5 bases unmatched. The DNA for the CDR3 is TGTGCCAGCAGCCGCGACGGACTAGCGGCGAACACCGGGGAGCTGTTTTTT. Translated, it gives CASSRDGLAANTGELFF.

This clonotype has ten or more counts. The chain employs TRBV4-3 and TRBJ2-5; D is possibly TRBD2 (6 bases). V was shortened by 0 bases and J by 5 bases, with 13 bases between the two germline ends. CDR1 is LGHNA, CDR2 YSLEER, per germline. CDR3 size: 15 residues. This chain's CDR3 is CASSQDLGGSETQYF. Here the CDR3 DNA reads TGCGCCAGCAGCCAAGATTTGGGGGGTTCGGAGACCCAGTACTTC.

The table lists this clonotype with a few counts. The CDR3 protein is CASSYNGQAPNYGYTF. The DNA for the CDR3 is TGCGCCAGCAGCTACAACGGACAGGCCCCTAACTATGGCTACACCTTC. This chain uses TRBV5-1 with TRBJ1-2; 7 bases are shared with TRBD1. This CDR3 has 16 amino acids. Germline values: CDR1 SGHRS, CDR2 YFSETQ. Unmatched junction bases numbered 8, after V lost 3 bases and J lost 0 bases.

The chain combines TRBV7-6 with TRBJ2-1, with 7 positions matching TRBD2. Germline trimming cut 1 base from V and 6 bases from J; bases unmatched to any gene: 12. Germline V CDR1 and CDR2: SGHVS, FNYEAQ. The CDR3 consists of 17 residues. Here the CDR3 reads CASSLGASGSGINEQFF. CDR3 DNA: TGTGCCAGCAGCTTAGGGGCTAGCGGTTCGGGGATCAATGAGCAGTTCTTC.

The rearrangement uses TRBV20-1 and TRBJ2-1, with 15 positions matching TRBD2. CDR3 length: 16 residues. CDR1 and CDR2 from the germline V gene are DFQATT and SNEGSKA (reference sequence). The trim removed 2 bases at V and 6 bases at J, leaving 5 bases unmatched. Written as DNA, the CDR3 is TGCAGTGCTAGACCCGGGACTAGCGGGAGGCTCAATGAGCAGTTCTTC. Translated, it gives CSARPGTSGRLNEQFF.

This clonotype has just a few counts. The rearrangement uses TRBV29-1 and TRBJ2-2; 12 positions agree with TRBD2. J was trimmed by 5 bases and V by 1 base; bases with no gene match: 5. This CDR3 contains 16 residues. Germline assignment: CDR1 SQVTM and CDR2 ANQGSEA. The CDR3 coding sequence is TGCAGCGTTGAAGGCCTGACTAGCGGGAGTACCGGGGAGCTGTTTTTT. Amino acids: CSVEGLTSGSTGELFF.

This clonotype was picked up one time. The chain recombines TRBV29-1 with TRBJ2-5; D uncertain. This CDR3 region has 13 residues. Trimming took 1 base from V and 4 from J, leaving 10 bases between them. From germline, CDR1 is SQVTM and CDR2 ANQGSEA. The CDR3 nucleotides are TGCAGCGTTGAAGCCAACAGAAGAGAGACCCAGTACTTC. As protein: CSVEANRRETQYF.

The CDR3 sequence: CSATNINNGPRQETQYF. CDR3 DNA sequence: TGCAGTGCTACCAATATAAATAACGGACCACGCCAAGAGACCCAGTACTTC. This chain joins TRBV20-1 and TRBJ2-5, with D unclear. Germline V gene data show CDR1 as DFQATT and CDR2 as SNEGSKA (reference sequence). V lost 4 bases to trimming and J lost 1 base, with 22 bases between them. This CDR3 region has 17 residues.

This clonotype was detected a few times. This chain links TRBV5-1 with TRBJ1-2; 9 bases map to TRBD1. CDR1 is SGHRS, CDR2 YFSETQ, per germline. The length of the CDR3 is 13 residues. J was trimmed by 6 bases and V by 4 bases; bases with no gene match: 4. The CDR3 DNA reads TGCGCCAGCAGCCCGGGGACAGGGCATGGCTACACCTTC. The encoded protein is CASSPGTGHGYTF.

The sample holds a few counts of this clonotype. The chain joins TRBV29-1 to TRBJ2-2; 7 bases map to TRBD1. CDR1 and CDR2 from the germline V gene are SQVTM and ANQGSEA. V lost 5 bases to trimming and J lost 4 bases; unmatched junction nucleotides: 7. This CDR3 comprises 14 residues. The CDR3 region has the DNA TGCAGCGTTACCCGGACAGGAAGCACCGGGGAGCTGTTTTTT. Protein product: CSVTRTGSTGELFF.

The J gene is TRBJ2-2, the V gene TRBV20-1, with TRBD1 matching over 9 bases. The V segment lost 0 bases and the J segment 6 bases; nucleotides outside the gene matches: 8. The CDR3 has 16 amino acids. Germline-derived CDR1 and CDR2 are DFQATT and SNEGSKA (reference sequence). CDR3 loop: CSARDGTGFRSGELFF. Written as DNA, the CDR3 is TGCAGTGCTAGAGACGGGACAGGGTTTCGGTCCGGGGAGCTGTTTTTT.

Concerning this clonotype itself: The limits of the CDR3 on the DNA are not certain, so only TCRdb's listed CDR3 is given. This chain links TRBV7-2 with TRBJ2-2; the D call of TRBD1 is as the table states it, not checked on the DNA. Ends included, the CDR3 has 14 residues. CDR1 SGHTA and CDR2 FQGNSA come from the germline V gene. This CDR3 reads CASSLGPTGELFFF.